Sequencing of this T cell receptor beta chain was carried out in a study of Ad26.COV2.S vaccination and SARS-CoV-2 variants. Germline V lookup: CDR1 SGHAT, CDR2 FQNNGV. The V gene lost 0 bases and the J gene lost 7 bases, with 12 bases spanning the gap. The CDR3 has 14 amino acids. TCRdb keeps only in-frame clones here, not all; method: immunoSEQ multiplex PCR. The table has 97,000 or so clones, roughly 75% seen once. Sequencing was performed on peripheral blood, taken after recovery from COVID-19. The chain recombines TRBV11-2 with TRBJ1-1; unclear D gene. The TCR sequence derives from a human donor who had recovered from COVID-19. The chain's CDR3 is CASSLEPGESEAFF. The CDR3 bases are TGTGCCAGCAGCTTAGAGCCCGGGGAGAGTGAAGCTTTCTTT.